These 14 T cell receptor beta chains originate from one sample sequenced in a study of cytomegalovirus exposure and HLA in healthy donors. The PCR used 60 Vbeta and 13 Jbeta primers. Repertoires were generated with immunoSEQ multiplex PCR, while TCRdb's copy carries only in-frame clones and drops some. The sample has over 20,000 clones, approximately 70% seen once. The sequenced sample was PBMCs. The source of these receptors is a woman between 45 and 65 years old in good health and CMV-seronegative.

The V call is TRBV15, the J call TRBJ2-5, with 7 bases matching TRBD2. With 3 bases clipped from V and 6 bases from J, the junction kept 10 bases outside the gene matches. This CDR3 region has 15 residues. Germline lookup yields CDR1 LNHNV and CDR2 YYDKDF (reference sequence). CDR3 coding DNA: TGTGCCACCAGCAGTCCGGCGGGGGATGGGAAGACCCAGTACTTC. This sequence encodes CATSSPAGDGKTQYF.

V and J are TRBV27 and TRBJ1-5, with D unresolved. The V gene's germline CDR1 is MNHEY and CDR2 SMNVEV (reference sequence). Trimming pared 2 bases from V and 6 bases from J, leaving 8 bases between. The CDR3 contains 13 residues. CDR3 DNA: TGTGCCAGCAGTTTAAGTTTCAGTCAGCCCCAGCATTTT. Translated, it gives CASSLSFSQPQHF.

The chain employs TRBV5-4 and TRBJ2-5; TRBD1 might be the D (5 bases). The CDR3 runs to 15 residues. From germline, CDR1 is SGHNT and CDR2 YYREEE (reference sequence). Trimming took off 4 bases at V and 2 bases at J, with 15 bases between the two ends. The CDR3 here is CASSPPGREQETQYF. In nucleotides, the CDR3 is TGTGCCAGCAGCCCCCCGGGCAGGGAACAAGAGACCCAGTACTTC.

This sequence joins TRBV19 and TRBJ2-5; 10 bases agree with TRBD2. This CDR3 is 20 amino acids long. Germline loops: CDR1 LNHDA, CDR2 SQIVND (reference sequence). Trimming took 5 bases from V and 5 from J; bases not matched to a gene: 23. The CDR3 loop reads CASSGAWASGSDSYRETQYF. CDR3 nucleotide sequence: TGTGCCAGTAGTGGAGCTTGGGCTAGCGGGAGCGATAGTTATAGGGAGACCCAGTACTTC.

The J gene is TRBJ2-2, the V gene TRBV5-4, with TRBD2 identical over 7 bases. Trimming cost V 0 bases and J 6 bases; bases outside gene matches: 8. CDR1 SGHNT and CDR2 YYREEE come from the germline V gene (reference sequence). The CDR3 consists of 16 residues. The CDR3 loop is CASSLAERGPSGELFF. In nucleotides, the CDR3 is TGTGCCAGCAGCTTGGCGGAGCGGGGTCCTTCCGGGGAGCTGTTTTTT.

This clone appeared a few times. The chain has TRBV5-1 and TRBJ1-1; no reliable D call. V was shortened by 0 bases and J by 3 bases, with 6 bases between the two germline ends. The CDR3 loop spans 13 amino acids. Germline-derived CDR1 and CDR2 are SGHRS and YFSETQ. The chain's CDR3 is CASSLAGDTEAFF. In DNA, the CDR3 is TGCGCCAGCAGCTTGGCCGGGGACACTGAAGCTTTCTTT.

There are a few counts of this clone. This chain connects TRBV6-5 to TRBJ1-5, with 8 bases fitting TRBD1. CDR1 and CDR2 from the germline V gene are MNHEY and SVGAGI. Unmatched junction bases numbered 6, after V lost 6 bases and J lost 2 bases. The length of the CDR3 is 15 residues. The CDR3 DNA sequence: TGTGCCAGCAGCTCGGACAGGGCGGGCAATCAGCCCCAGCATTTT. Amino acids: CASSSDRAGNQPQHF.

V gene TRBV29-1 combines with J gene TRBJ2-1; 16 nucleotides align to TRBD2. The trim removed 0 bases at V and 2 bases at J, leaving 4 bases unmatched. CDR3 length: 18 amino acids. CDR1 is SQVTM and CDR2 is ANQGSEA in the germline V gene. DNA for the CDR3: TGCAGCGTTGAAGAGGGACTAGCGGGAGGGCGGACCTACAATGAGCAGTTCTTC. Translated, it gives CSVEEGLAGGRTYNEQFF.

The V and J genes are TRBV7-9 and TRBJ2-7, with 8 bases lining up with TRBD1. CDR1 is SEHNR, CDR2 FQNEAQ, per germline (reference sequence). This CDR3 is built from 15 residues. The V segment lost 2 bases and the J segment 5 bases; nucleotides outside the gene matches: 8. The CDR3 loop reads CASSLFGQGAHEQYF. CDR3 sequence (DNA): TGTGCCAGCAGCTTATTCGGGCAGGGGGCCCACGAGCAGTACTTC.

This clone has only a few counts. The rearrangement uses TRBV6-5 and TRBJ1-1; D perhaps matches TRBD1 (6 bases). V was shortened by 6 bases and J by 1 base, with 9 bases between the two germline ends. Germline V gives CDR1 MNHEY, CDR2 SVGAGI. The CDR3 is 13 amino acids. The chain's CDR3 is CASSRQANTEAFF. In DNA form, the CDR3 reads TGTGCCAGCAGCCGACAGGCGAACACTGAAGCTTTCTTT.

This clone was counted once. The chain uses TRBV5-1 and TRBJ2-7; D not certain. Germline lookup yields CDR1 SGHRS and CDR2 YFSETQ. This CDR3 region has 12 residues. The V and J ends lost 5 bases and 7 bases respectively, with 13 bases between them. The CDR3 DNA follows: TGCGCCAGCAGTGTATCCGAGCAAGAGCAGTACTTC. Its translation: CASSVSEQEQYF.

The J gene is TRBJ2-2, the V gene TRBV12-5, with D possibly being TRBD2 (6 bases). Trimming removed 2 bases from V and 3 bases from J, with 10 bases in between. This CDR3 has 15 residues. Per the germline V gene, CDR1 is LGHNT and CDR2 is FRNRAP. The DNA for the CDR3 is TGTGCTAGTGGTTTGTCGGACTATCACACCGGGGAGCTGTTTTTT. Translated: CASGLSDYHTGELFF.

The table lists this clone with a few counts. An end of the junction does not agree with germline; a read error may underlie this. V usage is TRBV7-9 and J usage is TRBJ2-3, with D hard to call. The CDR3 consists of 12 residues. CDR1 is SEHNR, CDR2 FQNEAQ, per germline (reference sequence). The CDR3 here is CSSSYDLDTQYF. The CDR3 nucleotides read TGTTCCAGCAGCTACGACTTAGATACGCAGTATTTT.

This sequence joins TRBV4-2 and TRBJ1-1, with unresolved D. Trimming stripped 3 bases from V and 0 bases from J, with 17 bases between. The CDR3 contains 17 residues. The germline gives CDR1 LGHNA, CDR2 YNFKEQ. The CDR3 nucleotides read TGTGCCAGCAGCCAGGCCCTGGGCACGAACATGAACACTGAAGCTTTCTTT. Protein sequence: CASSQALGTNMNTEAFF.